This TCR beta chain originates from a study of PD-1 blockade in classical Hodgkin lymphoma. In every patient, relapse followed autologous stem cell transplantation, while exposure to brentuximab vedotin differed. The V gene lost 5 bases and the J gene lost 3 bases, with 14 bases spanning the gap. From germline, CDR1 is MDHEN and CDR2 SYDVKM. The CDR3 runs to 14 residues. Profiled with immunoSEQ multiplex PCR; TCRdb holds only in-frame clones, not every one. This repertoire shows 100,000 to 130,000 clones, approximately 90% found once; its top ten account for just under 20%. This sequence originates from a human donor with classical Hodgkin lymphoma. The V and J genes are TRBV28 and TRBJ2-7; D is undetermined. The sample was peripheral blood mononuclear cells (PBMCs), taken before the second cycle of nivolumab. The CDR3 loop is CASSPDQIHYEQYF. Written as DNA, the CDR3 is TGTGCCAGCAGTCCCGACCAGATACACTACGAGCAGTACTTC.